Detailed here is one T cell receptor (beta chain). Per the original methods: Amplified reference gene primers provided the basis for estimating nucleated cell counts. Generated by immunoSEQ multiplex PCR, the TCRdb table keeps only in-frame clones and is missing some. The V and J calls and the clone size are those of that table, but D and trimming were determined from the DNA. Of some 270,000 clones listed, about 84% are singletons. CDR1 LNHDA and CDR2 SQIVND come from the germline V gene (reference sequence). The germline V and J ends were trimmed by 5 bases and 3 bases, with 11 bases remaining between them. The CDR3 consists of 14 residues. The source of the sample is a study of blood T cell repertoires in COVID-19. Study-level information: The United States, Italy and Spain provided the acute and convalescent COVID-19 samples.

This TCR was recovered from a woman aged 80 or older with COVID-19, enrolled during active disease. The rearrangement links TRBV19 to TRBJ1-3; D perhaps matches TRBD1 (5 bases). What was sequenced was peripheral blood. Written as DNA, the CDR3 is TGTGCCAGTAGTGGGTCACAGGTTGGAAACACCATATATTTT. This codes for CASSGSQVGNTIYF.